Listed below are T cell receptor beta chains from one sample, sequenced in a study of control samples from healthy donors and cancer patients. Generated by immunoSEQ multiplex PCR, the TCRdb table keeps only in-frame clones and is missing some. The sample includes tens of thousands of clones, 91% of them seen just once. The sample taken for sequencing was PBMCs. Receptors were obtained from a man aged 50-59 years with lung cancer. CDR3s include the opening cysteine and the closing phenylalanine or tryptophan. A D gene is named only where the DNA matches it firmly. Clone size is given for some rows only: seen once, a few or many times, or a class if the clone is expanded.

TRBV11-2	NA	TRBJ2-7	NA	CASSLVGQTYEQYF	TGTGCCAGCAGCTTAGTCGGACAAACCTACGAGCAGTACTTC
TRBV6-5	TRBD1	TRBJ1-5	NA	CASSTLDRGGQPQHF	TGTGCCAGCAGCACTCTCGACAGGGGAGGCCAGCCCCAGCATTTT
TRBV18	NA	TRBJ2-5	NA	CASSPGTGQETQYF	TGTGCCAGCTCACCAGGCACCGGACAAGAGACCCAGTACTTC
TRBV5-4	TRBD2	TRBJ2-1	NA	CASSPGTSSYNEQFF	TGTGCCAGCAGCCCGGGGACTAGCTCGTACAATGAGCAGTTCTTC
TRBV6-6	TRBD1	TRBJ2-7	NA	CASSYDRANEQYF	TGTGCCAGCAGTTACGACAGGGCAAACGAGCAGTACTTC
TRBV7-2	NA	TRBJ2-3	NA	CASRGHPRDTDTQYF	TGTGCCAGCAGGGGGCATCCTAGGGACACAGATACGCAGTATTTT
TRBV7-9	NA	TRBJ2-2	NA	CASSRTGNTGELFF	TGTGCCAGCAGCCGAACAGGGAACACCGGGGAGCTGTTTTTT
TRBV5-1	NA	TRBJ1-4	NA	CASSLAMGPNEKLFF	TGCGCCAGCAGCTTGGCCATGGGGCCTAATGAAAAACTGTTTTTT
TRBV7-3	TRBD2	TRBJ2-3	NA	CASSLSGGTQNTQYF	TGTGCCAGCAGCTTAAGCGGGGGGACGCAAAATACGCAGTATTTT
TRBV19	NA	TRBJ2-5	NA	CASSIIIQASQETQYF	TGTGCCAGTAGTATTATAATTCAGGCCAGCCAAGAGACCCAGTACTTC
TRBV12-5	NA	TRBJ2-1	NA	CASGLGQTNEQFF	TGTGCTAGTGGTTTGGGGCAGACCAATGAGCAGTTCTTC
TRBV7-2	TRBD1	TRBJ2-2	NA	CASSLGQGALNGELFF	TGTGCCAGCAGCTTAGGACAGGGGGCGCTTAACGGGGAGCTGTTTTTT
TRBV6-2/TRBV6-3	TRBD1	TRBJ2-3	NA	CASSPRRQGMIGTDTQYF	TGTGCCAGCAGCCCGCGGAGACAGGGCATGATAGGCACAGATACGCAGTATTTT
TRBV7-9	TRBD2	TRBJ2-3	few	CASSLTSGGFTDTQYF	TGTGCCAGCAGCTTGACTAGCGGGGGATTTACAGATACGCAGTATTTT
TRBV10-3	TRBD2	TRBJ2-7	NA	CATWTSGGANEQYF	TGTGCCACCTGGACTAGCGGGGGGGCTAACGAGCAGTACTTC
TRBV11-3	NA	TRBJ2-3	NA	CASSQGPGDADTQYF	TGTGCCAGCAGCCAGGGGCCAGGGGACGCAGATACGCAGTATTTT
TRBV15	NA	TRBJ2-5	NA	CATSSPSRDSGETQYF	TGTGCCACCAGCAGCCCTTCCCGGGACAGCGGGGAGACCCAGTACTTC
TRBV6-2/TRBV6-3	NA	TRBJ2-3	NA	CASSYRGGSYTDTQYF	TGTGCCAGCAGTTACAGGGGGGGCTCTTACACAGATACGCAGTATTTT
TRBV7-9	NA	TRBJ2-5	NA	CASSTRLVGQETQYF	TGTGCCAGCAGCACCCGACTAGTTGGGCAAGAGACCCAGTACTTC
TRBV15	NA	TRBJ2-3	NA	CATSAGTLAPQYF	TGTGCCACCAGCGCCGGGACCCTCGCACCGCAGTATTTT
TRBV7-2	NA	TRBJ1-4	NA	CASSLLVGRGGEKLFF	TGTGCCAGCAGCTTATTGGTGGGCAGGGGTGGAGAAAAACTGTTTTTT
TRBV6-2/TRBV6-3	NA	TRBJ2-5	once	CASSYPDARRTQYF	TGTGCCAGCAGTTACCCCGACGCAAGGAGGACCCAGTACTTC
TRBV6-6	TRBD2	TRBJ2-3	NA	CASRGTSGGDTQYF	TGTGCCAGCAGGGGGACTAGCGGGGGAGATACGCAGTATTTT
TRBV9	TRBD2	TRBJ2-3	NA	CASSVAAGGSTDTQYF	TGTGCCAGCAGCGTAGCAGCGGGGGGCAGCACAGATACGCAGTATTTT
TRBV18	NA	TRBJ2-7	NA	CASSGGGGVLEKHRAYEQYF	TGTGCCAGCTCGGGGGGCGGAGGAGTCCTAGAAAAACATCGCGCTTACGAGCAGTACTTC
TRBV27	NA	TRBJ1-5	NA	CASSFAGVSNQPQHF	TGTGCCAGCAGTTTCGCTGGGGTAAGCAATCAGCCCCAGCATTTT
TRBV7-9	TRBD1	TRBJ2-7	NA	CASSFSTGTGFWEQYF	TGTGCCAGCAGCTTTTCGACCGGGACAGGGTTCTGGGAGCAGTACTTC
TRBV5-1	TRBD1	TRBJ2-7	NA	CASSTGQYSYEQYF	TGCGCCAGCAGCACGGGACAGTACTCCTACGAGCAGTACTTC
TRBV7-9	NA	TRBJ1-1	NA	CASSLVDRAFF	TGTGCCAGCAGCTTAGTGGATAGAGCTTTCTTT
TRBV4-1	TRBD2	TRBJ2-2	NA	CASSKTSGGARTGELFF	TGCGCCAGCAGCAAGACTAGCGGGGGGGCTCGAACCGGGGAGCTGTTTTTT
TRBV18	NA	TRBJ1-1	NA	CASSPGNDHTEAFF	TGTGCCAGCTCACCCGGAAACGATCACACTGAAGCTTTCTTT
TRBV3-1/TRBV3-2	NA	TRBJ1-2	NA	CASSQDQGFYGYTF	TGTGCCAGCAGCCAAGATCAGGGCTTCTATGGCTACACCTTC
TRBV7-3	TRBD2	TRBJ2-5	NA	CASSPPGGGLETQYF	TGTGCCAGCAGCCCCCCCGGGGGGGGGCTAGAGACCCAGTACTTC
TRBV5-6	TRBD1	TRBJ2-7	NA	CASSPVGTAHYEQYF	TGTGCCAGCAGCCCGGTCGGGACAGCACACTACGAGCAGTACTTC
TRBV28	TRBD2	TRBJ2-2	once	CASSPGTSGRRGELFF	TGTGCCAGCAGCCCCGGGACTAGCGGTCGGAGAGGGGAGCTGTTTTTT
TRBV7-3	TRBD2	TRBJ2-7	NA	CASSVTSGHYEQYF	TGTGCCAGCAGCGTGACTAGCGGACACTACGAGCAGTACTTC
TRBV7-8	TRBD2	TRBJ2-5	NA	CASSKSSGGNEETQYF	TGTGCCAGCAGCAAGTCTAGCGGGGGGAATGAAGAGACCCAGTACTTC
TRBV18	NA	TRBJ2-5	NA	CASSPTTGGDPQETQYF	TGTGCCAGCTCACCAACGACAGGTGGCGACCCCCAAGAGACCCAGTACTTC
TRBV7-2	NA	TRBJ1-5	NA	CASSPGGFQPQHF	TGTGCCAGCAGCCCGGGGGGTTTTCAGCCCCAGCATTTT